What follows are 22 T cell receptor beta chains derived from one specimen sequenced in a study of control samples from healthy donors and cancer patients. Method: immunoSEQ multiplex PCR; TCRdb's copy keeps in-frame clones and lacks some. The table lists some 74,000 clones, around nine tenths of them singletons. Sequencing used blood. The receptors stem from a woman aged 50 to 60 in good health.

The chain joins TRBV2 to TRBJ2-7; D uncertain. This CDR3 is 12 amino acids long. Trimming took 6 bases from V and 5 from J, leaving 11 bases between them. Germline CDR1 and CDR2: SNHLY and FYNNEI. The CDR3 DNA reads TGTGCCAGCAGGCTAGTATCGGACGAGCAGTACTTC. Encoded protein: CASRLVSDEQYF.

In DNA, the CDR3 is TGTGCCTGGCGGGCAGGTAATTCACCCCTCCACTTT. Translation gives CAWRAGNSPLHF. This rearrangement joins TRBV11-2 to TRBJ1-6; D unclear. Germline V gene data show CDR1 as SGHAT and CDR2 as FQNNGV. The CDR3 contains 12 residues. Trimming took 11 bases from V and 6 from J, leaving 11 bases between them.

The chain uses TRBV18 and TRBJ2-4; 7 bases agree with TRBD1. From germline, CDR1 is KGHSH and CDR2 LQKENI. This CDR3 contains 13 residues. V trimming: 1 base; J trimming: 8 bases; junction bases outside the gene matches: 2. The DNA for the CDR3 is TGTGCCAGCTCACCACGGCAGGGGGACATTCAGTACTTC. Translated: CASSPRQGDIQYF. The full variable domain, in which reference TRBV18 and TRBJ2-4 provide the parts outside the CDR3, is NAGVMQNPRHLVRRRGQEARLRCSPMKGHSHVYWYRQLPEEGLKFMVYLQKENIIDESGMPKERFSAEFPKEGPSILRIQQVVRGDSAAYFCASSPRQGDIQYFGAGTRLSVL.

The rearrangement joins TRBV12-3 or TRBV12-4 to TRBJ1-5; no reliable D call. The ends were cut back, 5 bases at V and 5 bases at J, with 7 bases in the middle. This CDR3 has 12 residues. The CDR3, as DNA: TGTGCCAGCAGTCCCGGGCATCAGCCCCAGCATTTT. Protein: CASSPGHQPQHF.

This clone occurred a few times. This chain connects TRBV6-1 to TRBJ1-2, with D uncertain. V was shortened by 3 bases and J by 6 bases, with 11 bases between the two germline ends. The CDR3 is 13 amino acids. Germline CDR1 reads MNHNS; CDR2 reads SASEGT. DNA of the CDR3: TGTGCCAGCAGTGAGTCAGGTCGTGATGGCTACACCTTC. Translation: CASSESGRDGYTF.

This clone was seen once. V usage is TRBV11-3 and J usage is TRBJ2-1; 10 bases map to TRBD2. CDR1 and CDR2 from the germline V gene are SGHNT and YENEEA. The J segment lost 7 bases and the V segment lost 0 bases, leaving 6 bases of the junction unmatched. This CDR3 has 16 amino acids. CDR3 amino acids: CASSLDPAAGGNEQFF. The CDR3 nucleotides are TGTGCCAGCAGCTTAGACCCCGCAGCGGGGGGGAATGAGCAGTTCTTC. The full variable domain, in which reference TRBV11-3 and TRBJ2-1 provide the parts outside the CDR3, is EAGVVQSPRYKIIEKKQPVAFWCNPISGHNTLYWYLQNLGQGPELLIRYENEEAVDDSQLPKDRFSAERLKGVDSTLKIQPAELGDSAVYLCASSLDPAAGGNEQFFGPGTRLTVL.

This clone was recorded a few times. This chain joins TRBV24-1 and TRBJ2-2; D might be TRBD1 (5 bases). The V end was cut by 7 bases, the J end by 4 bases, with 12 bases between. The CDR3 covers 14 residues. Per the germline V gene, CDR1 is KGHDR and CDR2 is SFDVKD. CDR3 sequence (DNA): TGTGCCACCAGCAGGCAGGGAATCACCGGGGAGCTGTTTTTT. It translates to CATSRQGITGELFF.

V is TRBV12-3 or TRBV12-4 and J is TRBJ1-1; 8 nucleotides match TRBD1. The length of the CDR3 is 12 residues. Germline trimming cut 3 bases from V and 11 bases from J; bases unmatched to any gene: 5. CDR3 amino acids: CASSFSRGLAFF. In DNA form, the CDR3 reads TGTGCCAGCAGTTTTTCCAGGGGGCTGGCTTTCTTT.

The V gene is TRBV30, the J gene TRBJ1-1; TRBD1 matches 12 bases. V lost 2 bases to trimming and J lost 3 bases; unmatched junction nucleotides: 4. Per germline, CDR1 GTSNPN and CDR2 SVGIG (reference sequence). The length of the CDR3 is 15 residues. CDR3 bases: TGTGCCTGGAGTCGGGGACAGGGGGCACACACTGAAGCTTTCTTT. This sequence encodes CAWSRGQGAHTEAFF.

This clone is a singleton in its sample. The gene calls are TRBV2 and TRBJ1-2; tentative D call: TRBD1 (6 bases). The germline CDR1 and CDR2 sequences are SNHLY and FYNNEI. V lost 6 bases to trimming and J lost 6 bases, with 20 bases between them. This CDR3 contains 15 residues. The CDR3 DNA sequence: TGTGCCAGCAGCCCATTTTATACAGGGTCAAATGGCTACACCTTC. This encodes CASSPFYTGSNGYTF.

The gene calls are TRBV5-4 and TRBJ2-3; D gene ambiguous. The CDR3 has 14 amino acids. Germline CDR1 SGHNT, CDR2 YYREEE (reference sequence). Trimming removed 4 bases at V and 0 bases at J, with 9 bases between. The CDR3 coding sequence is TGTGCCAGCAGCGGCTGGCGGAGCACAGATACGCAGTATTTT. Translated: CASSGWRSTDTQYF.

The chain carries TRBV13 and TRBJ1-2; no clear D. V lost 4 bases and J 4 bases, leaving 13 bases between the germline ends. The length of the CDR3 is 14 residues. Germline V gene data show CDR1 as PRHDT and CDR2 as FYEKMQ (reference sequence). The CDR3 DNA follows: TGTGCCAGCAGCTCCGGCAGATTGACCTATGGCTACACCTTC. Its protein product is CASSSGRLTYGYTF.

The chain carries TRBV30 and TRBJ1-5; 7 bases align to TRBD1. This CDR3 region has 13 residues. V lost 1 base and J lost 5; bases outside the gene matches: 2. Germline V lookup: CDR1 GTSNPN, CDR2 SVGIG (reference sequence). Here the CDR3 DNA reads TGTGCCTGGAGTGGAGACAGGGATCAGCCCCAGCATTTT. Translating gives CAWSGDRDQPQHF. Full variable domain (remainder filled in from reference TRBV30 and TRBJ1-5): SQTIHQWPATLVQPVGSPLSLECTVEGTSNPNLYWYRQAAGRGLQLLFYSVGIGQISSEVPQNLSASRPQDRQFILSSKKLLLSDSGFYLCAWSGDRDQPQHFGDGTRLSIL.

V gene TRBV7-9 combines with J gene TRBJ2-7; no firm D call. This CDR3 region has 12 residues. CDR1 SEHNR and CDR2 FQNEAQ come from the germline V gene (reference sequence). Trimming left V 4 bases short and J 3 bases short, with 7 bases between. This chain's CDR3 is CASSYWGYEQYF. The CDR3 DNA reads TGTGCCAGCAGCTACTGGGGCTACGAGCAGTACTTC.

V is TRBV11-2 and J is TRBJ1-2; the D gene is possibly TRBD1 (6 bases). The germline V and J ends were trimmed by 0 bases and 5 bases, with 13 bases remaining between them. This CDR3 contains 15 residues. Per germline, CDR1 SGHAT and CDR2 FQNNGV. The CDR3 DNA reads TGTGCCAGCAGCTTAGATCCGGGACAATTTTATGGCTACACCTTC. Its protein is CASSLDPGQFYGYTF. Together with reference TRBV11-2 and TRBJ1-2, the CDR3 gives the full variable domain: EAGVAQSPRYKIIEKRQSVAFWCNPISGHATLYWYQQILGQGPKLLIQFQNNGVVDDSQLPKDRFSAERLKGVDSTLKIQPAKLEDSAVYLCASSLDPGQFYGYTFGSGTRLTVV.

The chain combines TRBV11-3 with TRBJ2-1; 10 bases fit TRBD1. The CDR3 is 15 amino acids. With V trimmed by 5 bases and J by 10 bases, 11 bases remained unmatched. Per the germline V gene, CDR1 is SGHNT and CDR2 is YENEEA. The CDR3 DNA reads as TGTGCCAGCAGCGAGATCGGGACAGGGGAACGCGAGCAGTTCTTC. Encoded protein: CASSEIGTGEREQFF. Full variable domain (rest looked up from reference TRBV11-3 and TRBJ2-1): EAGVVQSPRYKIIEKKQPVAFWCNPISGHNTLYWYLQNLGQGPELLIRYENEEAVDDSQLPKDRFSAERLKGVDSTLKIQPAELGDSAVYLCASSEIGTGEREQFFGPGTRLTVL.

The V gene is TRBV10-3, the J gene TRBJ1-2; possibly TRBD1 for D (6 bases). The CDR3 spans 15 residues. V was clipped by 3 bases and J by 4 bases, with 15 bases between them. Germline CDR1 ENHRY, CDR2 SYGVKD. This chain's CDR3 is CAISDLPDSLYGYTF. In DNA form, the CDR3 reads TGTGCCATCAGTGACCTCCCGGACAGCCTCTATGGCTACACCTTC.

This chain links TRBV12-3 or TRBV12-4 with TRBJ1-2; the match to TRBD1 covers 8 bases. The length of the CDR3 is 13 residues. Trimming at V came to 6 bases and at J to 7 bases, leaving 7 bases not matched to a gene. The CDR3 nucleotides read TGTGCCAGCAGCCCACAGGGGGTGATTGGCTACACCTTC. Translating gives CASSPQGVIGYTF.

The V gene is TRBV7-2, the J gene TRBJ1-1, with D possibly being TRBD1 (6 bases). In germline, CDR1 is SGHTA, CDR2 FQGNSA. This CDR3 is built from 14 residues. V lost 8 bases and J lost 0, with 13 bases in between. The CDR3, as DNA: TGTGCCAGCGGGGCGGGGGGCGTGAACACTGAAGCTTTCTTT. It encodes CASGAGGVNTEAFF.

The rearrangement joins TRBV10-3 to TRBJ1-1, with TRBD1 as a possible D gene (5 bases). Trimming stripped 3 bases from V and 5 bases from J, with 10 bases between. Germline V lookup: CDR1 ENHRY, CDR2 SYGVKD. This CDR3 spans 13 amino acids. The CDR3 nucleotides are TGTGCCATCAGTGAAGGGGCGCAGACTGAAGCTTTCTTT. Protein: CAISEGAQTEAFF.

The V and J genes are TRBV11-2 and TRBJ1-5; no definite D call. This CDR3 has 13 residues. CDR1 is SGHAT, CDR2 FQNNGV, per germline. The V end lost 5 bases, the J end lost 9 bases, and 14 bases lay between the germline ends. The CDR3 loop is CASSTGISLPQHF. The CDR3 coding sequence is TGTGCCAGCAGCACCGGAATTTCCCTGCCCCAGCATTTT.

This clone was found once. The genes are TRBV2 and TRBJ1-2; D is possibly TRBD1 (6 bases). There are 16 residues in the CDR3. The germline CDR1 and CDR2 sequences are SNHLY and FYNNEI. V was trimmed by 2 bases and J by 0 bases, leaving 13 bases between them. This CDR3 reads CASSEQGHTPNYGYTF. DNA for the CDR3: TGTGCCAGCAGTGAACAGGGGCACACTCCTAACTATGGCTACACCTTC.